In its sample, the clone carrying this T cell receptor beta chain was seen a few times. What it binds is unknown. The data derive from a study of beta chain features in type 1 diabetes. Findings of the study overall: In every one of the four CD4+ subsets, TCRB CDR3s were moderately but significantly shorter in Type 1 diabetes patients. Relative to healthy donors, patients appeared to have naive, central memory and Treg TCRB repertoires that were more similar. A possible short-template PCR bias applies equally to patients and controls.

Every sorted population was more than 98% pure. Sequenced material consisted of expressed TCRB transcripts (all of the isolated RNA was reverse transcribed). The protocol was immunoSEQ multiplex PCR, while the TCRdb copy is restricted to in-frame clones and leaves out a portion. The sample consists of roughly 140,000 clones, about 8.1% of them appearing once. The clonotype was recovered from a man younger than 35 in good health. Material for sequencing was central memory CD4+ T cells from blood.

The CDR3 DNA follows: TGTGCCAGCAGTGGGACAGGGGGGAGTCAGCCCCAGCATTTT. Its translation: CASSGTGGSQPQHF. The rearrangement joins TRBV2 to TRBJ1-5, with 10 positions matching TRBD1. The CDR3 consists of 14 residues. Germline CDR1 reads SNHLY; CDR2 reads FYNNEI. J gave up 6 bases and V 4 bases, and 3 bases lay outside the gene matches.